Listed below are T cell receptor beta chains from one sample, sequenced in a study of blood T cell repertoires in COVID-19. Produced via immunoSEQ multiplex PCR; TCRdb's table is partial and in-frame only. Of some 200,000 clones listed, around 82% are singletons. Sequencing input: peripheral blood. All receptors derive from a human donor in a cohort sampled during active COVID-19. Each CDR3 is given with its conserved first and last residue. The D gene is left open where the match is weak. Clone sizes are given selectively: once, few, many, or a class where the clone is expanded.

V: TRBV4-1; size: few; J: TRBJ1-2; D: TRBD1; CDR3: CASSQDQGAGGYTF; DNA: TGCGCCAGCAGCCAAGATCAGGGGGCGGGGGGCTACACCTTC
V: TRBV29-1; size: NA; J: TRBJ2-7; D: TRBD1; CDR3: CSARQGRAYEQYF; DNA: TGCAGCGCCCGACAGGGAAGGGCTTACGAGCAGTACTTC
V: TRBV7-6; size: once; J: TRBJ2-3; D: NA; CDR3: CASSYPGPVGVAQYF; DNA: TGTGCCAGCAGCTACCCCGGTCCAGTCGGAGTGGCGCAGTATTTT
V: TRBV3-1/TRBV3-2; size: NA; J: TRBJ1-1; D: TRBD1; CDR3: CASSRQGDTEAFF; DNA: TGTGCCAGCAGCCGCCAGGGGGACACTGAAGCTTTCTTT
V: TRBV5-4; size: NA; J: TRBJ2-1; D: TRBD2; CDR3: CASSWTSGTNEQFF; DNA: TGTGCCAGCAGCTGGACTAGCGGAACCAATGAGCAGTTCTTC
V: TRBV28; size: NA; J: TRBJ2-2; D: TRBD1; CDR3: CASRNQDRVNTGELFF; DNA: TGTGCCAGCAGAAATCAAGACAGGGTTAACACCGGGGAGCTGTTTTTT
V: TRBV6-2/TRBV6-3; size: NA; J: TRBJ2-3; D: NA; CDR3: CASSQGREVYSSTDTQYF; DNA: TGTGCCAGCAGCCAGGGCAGGGAAGTTTATTCTAGCACAGATACGCAGTATTTT
V: TRBV5-5; size: NA; J: TRBJ2-1; D: TRBD2; CDR3: CASSLEAGGSIPGEQFF; DNA: TGTGCCAGCAGCTTGGAGGCGGGAGGCTCAATCCCGGGGGAGCAGTTCTTC
V: TRBV5-4; size: NA; J: TRBJ2-7; D: TRBD2; CDR3: CASSWGTSGYEQYF; DNA: TGTGCCAGCAGCTGGGGGACTAGTGGGTACGAGCAGTACTTC
V: TRBV30; size: NA; J: TRBJ1-1; D: TRBD1; CDR3: CAWISRGPLNTEAFF; DNA: TGTGCCTGGATTTCCAGGGGGCCCCTTAACACTGAAGCTTTCTTT
V: TRBV6-5; size: NA; J: TRBJ2-7; D: TRBD1; CDR3: CASSRGTASYEQYF; DNA: TGTGCCAGCAGTAGGGGGACAGCCTCCTACGAGCAGTACTTC
V: TRBV5-4; size: once; J: TRBJ2-1; D: TRBD2; CDR3: CASSLAGGPYEQFF; DNA: TGTGCCAGCAGCTTGGCGGGAGGGCCCTATGAGCAGTTCTTC
V: TRBV15; size: NA; J: TRBJ2-7; D: NA; CDR3: CATSASTGSWNEQYF; DNA: TGTGCCACCAGCGCATCAACAGGGTCCTGGAACGAGCAGTACTTC
V: TRBV27; size: NA; J: TRBJ2-1; D: NA; CDR3: CASSLFPDYNEQFF; DNA: TGTGCCAGCAGTTTATTCCCAGATTACAATGAGCAGTTCTTC
V: TRBV4-2; size: few; J: TRBJ1-3; D: NA; CDR3: CASSQVDGGKDTIYF; DNA: TGTGCCAGCAGCCAAGTTGACGGAGGGAAGGACACCATATATTTT
V: TRBV14; size: NA; J: TRBJ2-7; D: TRBD1; CDR3: CASSQRRGIPGQGSSYEQYF; DNA: TGTGCCAGCAGCCAGCGAAGGGGGATACCGGGACAGGGGAGCTCCTACGAGCAGTACTTC
V: TRBV7-2; size: once; J: TRBJ1-2; D: TRBD1; CDR3: CASSVFHDSGTGVGGYTF; DNA: TGTGCCAGCAGCGTATTCCACGACTCCGGGACAGGGGTTGGTGGCTACACCTTC
V: TRBV19; size: NA; J: TRBJ2-7; D: NA; CDR3: CASSIQDSSYEQYF; DNA: TGTGCCAGTAGTATTCAGGACTCTTCCTACGAGCAGTACTTC
V: TRBV21-1; size: NA; J: TRBJ2-1; D: NA; CDR3: CASSKAQGEFF; DNA: TGTGCCAGCAGCAAAGCGCAGGGGGAGTTCTTC
V: TRBV11-2; size: NA; J: TRBJ2-7; D: TRBD1; CDR3: CASSWTGVIHEQYF; DNA: TGTGCCAGCAGCTGGACAGGGGTGATCCACGAGCAGTACTTC
V: TRBV30; size: few; J: TRBJ1-5; D: NA; CDR3: CAWSVRGRAQHF; DNA: TGTGCCTGGAGTGTACGGGGTAGAGCCCAGCATTTT
V: TRBV7-3; size: NA; J: TRBJ1-2; D: TRBD1; CDR3: CASSASGGRGYTF; DNA: TGTGCCAGCAGCGCGTCAGGGGGGCGAGGCTACACCTTC
V: TRBV28; size: NA; J: TRBJ2-1; D: NA; CDR3: CASNIYNEQFF; DNA: TGTGCCAGCAATATCTACAATGAGCAGTTCTTC
V: TRBV18; size: NA; J: TRBJ1-1; D: NA; CDR3: CASFTGAGRTEAFF; DNA: TGTGCCAGCTTCACTGGGGCAGGGAGGACTGAAGCTTTCTTT
V: TRBV3-1/TRBV3-2; size: NA; J: TRBJ2-7; D: TRBD2; CDR3: CASSPRSSGGLSKYEQYF; DNA: TGTGCCAGCAGCCCTCGGAGTAGCGGGGGGTTGTCTAAGTACGAGCAGTACTTC
V: TRBV10-3; size: many; J: TRBJ1-1; D: TRBD1; CDR3: CAISGTAGGAWNTEAFF; DNA: TGTGCCATCAGTGGGACCGCAGGGGGCGCTTGGAACACTGAAGCTTTCTTT
V: TRBV7-8; size: NA; J: TRBJ1-1; D: NA; CDR3: CASSPREGNTEAFF; DNA: TGTGCCAGCAGCCCCCGGGAGGGGAACACTGAAGCTTTCTTT
V: TRBV12-3/TRBV12-4; size: few; J: TRBJ1-1; D: NA; CDR3: CASTLGGAFEAFF; DNA: TGTGCCAGCACCCTAGGGGGGGCATTTGAAGCTTTCTTT
V: TRBV7-9; size: NA; J: TRBJ1-1; D: NA; CDR3: CTSSLGEANTEAFF; DNA: TGTACCAGCAGCTTAGGGGAGGCGAACACTGAAGCTTTCTTT
V: TRBV11-2; size: few; J: TRBJ1-3; D: TRBD1; CDR3: CASSSSGQTGNTIYF; DNA: TGTGCCAGCAGCTCCTCGGGACAGACTGGAAACACCATATATTTT
V: TRBV7-3; size: many; J: TRBJ1-1; D: NA; CDR3: CASSFGPNTEAFF; DNA: TGTGCCAGCAGCTTCGGTCCGAACACTGAAGCTTTCTTT
V: TRBV28; size: NA; J: TRBJ1-3; D: NA; CDR3: CASSLWAGGNGNTIYF; DNA: TGTGCCAGCAGTTTATGGGCAGGAGGGAATGGAAACACCATATATTTT
V: TRBV6-6; size: NA; J: TRBJ2-1; D: NA; CDR3: CASSPSNRLRYNEQFF; DNA: TGTGCCAGCAGCCCCTCTAACAGGCTACGGTACAATGAGCAGTTCTTC
V: TRBV4-2; size: few; J: TRBJ2-1; D: NA; CDR3: CASSPQTGRGDNEQFF; DNA: TGTGCCAGCAGCCCTCAGACGGGGCGGGGCGACAATGAGCAGTTCTTC
V: TRBV25-1; size: NA; J: TRBJ2-7; D: NA; CDR3: CASSEADYYEQYF; DNA: TGTGCCAGCAGTGAAGCAGATTACTACGAGCAGTACTTC
V: TRBV7-9; size: NA; J: TRBJ1-1; D: TRBD1; CDR3: CASSSTGGRWTEAFF; DNA: TGTGCCAGCAGCAGCACAGGGGGCCGGTGGACTGAAGCTTTCTTT
V: TRBV2; size: once; J: TRBJ1-6; D: NA; CDR3: CASSGRGTTYNSPLHF; DNA: TGTGCCAGCAGCGGGCGTGGGACAACCTATAATTCACCCCTCCACTTT
V: TRBV28; size: NA; J: TRBJ1-6; D: TRBD1; CDR3: CASSLAGQGFRNSPLHF; DNA: TGTGCCAGCAGTTTAGCGGGACAGGGCTTTAGAAATTCACCCCTCCACTTT
V: TRBV5-8; size: many; J: TRBJ2-7; D: NA; CDR3: CASSVQGSYEQYF; DNA: TGTGCCAGCAGCGTACAGGGCTCCTACGAGCAGTACTTC
V: TRBV5-1; size: NA; J: TRBJ2-1; D: TRBD2; CDR3: CASSLRTSGGQSSYNEQFF; DNA: TGCGCCAGCAGCCTACGGACTAGCGGGGGCCAGAGCTCCTACAATGAGCAGTTCTTC
V: TRBV27; size: NA; J: TRBJ1-1; D: NA; CDR3: CASRPGHPNTEAFF; DNA: TGTGCCAGTAGACCGGGACATCCGAACACTGAAGCTTTCTTT